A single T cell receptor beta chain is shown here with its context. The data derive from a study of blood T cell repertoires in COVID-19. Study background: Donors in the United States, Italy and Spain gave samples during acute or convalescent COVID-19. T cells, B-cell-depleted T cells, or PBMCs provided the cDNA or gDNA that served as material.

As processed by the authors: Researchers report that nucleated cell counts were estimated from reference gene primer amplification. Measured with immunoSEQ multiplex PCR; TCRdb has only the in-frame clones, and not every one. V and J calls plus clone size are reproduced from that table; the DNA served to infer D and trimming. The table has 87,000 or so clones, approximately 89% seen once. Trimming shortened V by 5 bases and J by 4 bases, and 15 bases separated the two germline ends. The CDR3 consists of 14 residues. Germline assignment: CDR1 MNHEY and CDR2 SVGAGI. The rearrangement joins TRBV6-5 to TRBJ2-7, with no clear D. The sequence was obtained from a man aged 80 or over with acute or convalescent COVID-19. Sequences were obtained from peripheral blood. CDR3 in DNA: TGTGCCAGCAGTACTATCGCTAAGGTATACGAGCAGTACTTC. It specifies CASSTIAKVYEQYF.